This passage covers 12 T cell receptor beta chains from one sample sequenced in a study of vaccination and CD4 T cells after COVID-19. The antigens these receptors bind are not known. CD4+ T cells that had been cultured provided DNA sequenced with the Oncomine TCR Beta short-read assay. One entry per CDR3 protein, called by TCRdb with MiXCR from the PCR reads. The sample has approximately 12,000 distinct CDR3 sequences; about 29% are singletons. Treatment here: 10-day PBMC culture with coronavirus spike peptide pools or control peptides (ViraFEST assay). Sequences were obtained from cultured CD4+ T cells from blood. The receptor source for this set is a human donor with COVID-19.

CDR3 residues: CASSLRGRGAETQYF. Written as DNA, the CDR3 is TGTGCCAGCAGCTTAAGGGGCAGGGGGGCGGAGACCCAGTACTTC. The V and J genes are TRBV7-2 and TRBJ2-5; tentatively, D is TRBD1 (7 bases). Trimming pared 2 bases from V and 5 bases from J, leaving 15 bases between. The germline V gene encodes CDR1 SGHTA and CDR2 FQGNSA. This CDR3 is built from 15 residues.

In this sample, this clonotype turned up a few times. The genes are TRBV12-3 or TRBV12-4 and TRBJ1-1, with D unresolved. This CDR3 contains 19 residues. Trimming cost V 5 bases and J 1 base, with 26 bases left between them. The CDR3 DNA is TGTGCCAGCAGTCCCTTGGGGTCCACCTCTAATAGGCGGAACACTGAAGCTTTCTTT. Translation gives CASSPLGSTSNRRNTEAFF.

In DNA form, the CDR3 reads TGTGCCAGCAGCCGGGACTCATACAATCAGCCCCAGCATTTT. This codes for CASSRDSYNQPQHF. This sequence joins TRBV6-1 and TRBJ1-5, with D possibly matching TRBD1 (5 bases). The V gene's germline CDR1 is MNHNS and CDR2 SASEGT. This CDR3 region has 14 residues. The V end was cut by 6 bases, the J end by 3 bases, with 12 bases between.

This CDR3 reads CASSQTSGGAETQYF. In DNA form, the CDR3 reads TGTGCCAGCAGCCAGACTAGCGGGGGGGCGGAGACCCAGTACTTC. The rearrangement uses TRBV7-2 and TRBJ2-5; 14 bases map to TRBD2. Germline CDR1 reads SGHTA; CDR2 reads FQGNSA. J gave up 5 bases and V 5 bases, and 4 bases lay outside the gene matches. This CDR3 spans 15 amino acids.

This clonotype was found a few times. V gene TRBV27 combines with J gene TRBJ1-6; TRBD1 matches at 7 bases. Germline lookup yields CDR1 MNHEY and CDR2 SMNVEV (reference sequence). CDR3 size: 18 residues. V lost 6 bases and J lost 6; bases outside the gene matches: 17. In DNA, the CDR3 is TGTGCCAGCAGACCCATACCGCAGGGGGTAGGTTTTAATTCACCCCTCCACTTT. It encodes CASRPIPQGVGFNSPLHF.

This rearrangement joins TRBV5-4 to TRBJ2-6, with D maybe TRBD1 (6 bases). The germline V gene encodes CDR1 SGHNT and CDR2 YYREEE (reference sequence). The CDR3 loop spans 18 amino acids. V dropped 0 bases and J dropped 0 bases, with 13 bases sitting between them. The CDR3 nucleotides read TGTGCCAGCAGCTTGGGATGGGACATAGGCTCTGGGGCCAACGTCCTGACTTTC. Protein sequence: CASSLGWDIGSGANVLTF.

The chain joins TRBV20-1 to TRBJ2-3; the match to TRBD2 covers 9 bases. Germline trimming cut 6 bases from V and 4 bases from J; bases unmatched to any gene: 5. The CDR3 runs to 13 residues. Germline-derived CDR1 and CDR2 are DFQATT and SNEGSKA (reference sequence). Written as DNA, the CDR3 is TGCAGTGCAAGGCGGGGGGGCTCAGATACGCAGTATTTT. Translated: CSARRGGSDTQYF.

This clonotype showed up just a few times. The chain combines TRBV20-1 with TRBJ2-3; TRBD2 matches 9 bases. Germline CDR1 is DFQATT and CDR2 is SNEGSKA (reference sequence). There are 17 residues in the CDR3. Losses at the gene ends were 3 bases for V and 1 base for J; bases not matched to a gene: 11. CDR3 bases: TGCAGTGCTAGGGCCCAAGGTGCTAGCGGGGGCACAGATACGCAGTATTTT. Its translation is CSARAQGASGGTDTQYF.

V usage is TRBV11-3 and J usage is TRBJ2-1; D is uncertain. V shed 1 base and J shed 4 bases, with 14 bases lying between them. The CDR3 is made up of 16 amino acids. CDR1 and CDR2 from the germline V gene are SGHNT and YENEEA. This chain's CDR3 is CASSLVRSQFYNEQFF. The CDR3 DNA sequence: TGTGCCAGCAGCTTAGTGAGATCCCAATTTTACAATGAGCAGTTCTTC. The full variable domain, its missing parts supplied by reference TRBV11-3 and TRBJ2-1, is EAGVVQSPRYKIIEKKQPVAFWCNPISGHNTLYWYLQNLGQGPELLIRYENEEAVDDSQLPKDRFSAERLKGVDSTLKIQPAELGDSAVYLCASSLVRSQFYNEQFFGPGTRLTVL.

A note on this clonotype: The junction differs from germline at one of its ends, possibly a read error. The chain recombines TRBV28 with TRBJ2-7, with D uncertain. The length of the CDR3 is 12 residues. Germline assignment: CDR1 MDHEN and CDR2 SYDVKM. CDR3 DNA: TGTGCCAGCAGTTTAAAATCCTTCGAGCAGTACTTC. Its translation is CASSLKSFEQYF. Combining the CDR3 with reference TRBV28 and TRBJ2-7 gives the whole variable domain DVKVTQSSRYLVKRTGEKVFLECVQDMDHENMFWYRQDPGLGLRLIYFSYDVKMKEKGDIPEGYSVSREKKERFSLILESASTNQTSMYLCASSLKSFEQYFGPGTRLTVT.

V usage is TRBV19 and J usage is TRBJ1-4; the match to TRBD1 covers 7 bases. The germline V gene has CDR1 LNHDA and CDR2 SQIVND (reference sequence). The CDR3 has 15 amino acids. After removal of 4 bases from V and 5 bases from J, the junction contained 7 bases not matched to a gene. The CDR3 DNA follows: TGTGCCAGTAGTAGACCCCGACAGGGAAATGAAAAACTGTTTTTT. Protein product: CASSRPRQGNEKLFF.

This clonotype was observed a handful of times. J is TRBJ1-5 and V is TRBV10-2; 7 positions agree with TRBD1. The germline gives CDR1 WSHSY, CDR2 SAAADI. With 0 bases clipped from V and 6 bases from J, the junction kept 11 bases outside the gene matches. The CDR3 length is 17 residues. The CDR3 region is CASSESTNRGRGQPQHF. CDR3 nucleotide sequence: TGCGCCAGCAGTGAGTCTACAAACAGGGGCCGGGGTCAGCCCCAGCATTTT.